This T cell receptor beta chain appears in the sequencing data of a study of blood T cell repertoires in COVID-19. Study background: From T cells, B-cell-depleted T cells, or PBMCs came the material, which was cDNA or gDNA.

Enrolled during active infection, Seattle patients were then followed longitudinally. This clone was found once. Study processing details: Counts of nucleated cells, estimated from reference gene primer amplification, were obtained. Some clones are missing from TCRdb's copy, which holds only in-frame ones; the method was immunoSEQ multiplex PCR. That table supplies the V and J calls and clone size; D and trimming were determined from the DNA. The sample gives 150,000 to 200,000 clones, around four fifths of which show up once; 0.95% is in the top ten. Germline values: CDR1 SGHNT, CDR2 YENEEA. CDR3 length: 14 residues. Trimming pared 5 bases from V and 4 bases from J, leaving 12 bases between.

Specimen: peripheral blood. The clonotype originates from a man between 60 and 70 years old with COVID-19, enrolled during active disease. The V and J genes are TRBV11-3 and TRBJ2-1, with a weak D call TRBD2 (6 bases). The CDR3: CASSPGVSYNEQFF. The CDR3 DNA reads TGTGCCAGCAGCCCGGGGGTCAGTTACAATGAGCAGTTCTTC.